The 29 T cell receptor beta chains in this list originate from one sample, sequenced in a study of CXCR4 blockade with PD-1 therapy in pancreatic cancer. The protocol was immunoSEQ multiplex PCR, while the TCRdb copy is restricted to in-frame clones and leaves out a portion. This table holds 650 to 850 clones, about 40% found once. Sample: tumor tissue. Receptor source: a human donor with pancreatic ductal adenocarcinoma.

The V and J genes are TRBV19 and TRBJ1-3, with D maybe TRBD1 (5 bases). Germline V gene sequence: CDR1 LNHDA, CDR2 SQIVND (reference sequence). This CDR3 contains 16 residues. Deletions cut 5 bases from V and 0 bases from J, with 14 bases between. CDR3 residues: CASSLPGRASGNTIYF. For the CDR3, the DNA is TGTGCCAGTAGTTTACCGGGACGGGCCTCTGGAAACACCATATATTTT.

The CDR3 coding sequence is TGTGCCACCAGCGTAGGGACTAGCGGGAGAACAGATACGCAGTATTTT. Its translation: CATSVGTSGRTDTQYF. This chain links TRBV15 with TRBJ2-3, with 14 bases that match TRBD2. The V and J ends lost 5 bases and 3 bases, in that order; junction bases with no gene match: 4. CDR3 size: 16 residues. Per the germline V gene, CDR1 is LNHNV and CDR2 is YYDKDF (reference sequence).

CDR3: CASSSRAGTDTQYF. In DNA, the CDR3 is TGTGCCAGTAGTAGTAGGGCTGGCACAGATACGCAGTATTTT. The chain employs TRBV19 and TRBJ2-3; D unclear. This CDR3 is 14 amino acids long. The V end was cut by 4 bases, the J end by 1 base, with 9 bases between. Germline lookup yields CDR1 LNHDA and CDR2 SQIVND (reference sequence).

The CDR3 DNA reads TGCGCCAGCAGCTTGGGGGCAAGAACTAGCACAGATACGCAGTATTTT. Translating it yields CASSLGARTSTDTQYF. The genes are TRBV5-1 and TRBJ2-3; no clear D. From germline, CDR1 is SGHRS and CDR2 YFSETQ. The CDR3 is made up of 16 amino acids. V lost 0 bases, J lost 0 bases, and 11 bases lay in between.

Sample share makes this clone large. This rearrangement joins TRBV11-3 to TRBJ2-7, with 14 bases lining up with TRBD2. This CDR3 is 20 amino acids long. J was trimmed by 2 bases and V by 3 bases; bases with no gene match: 15. Per germline, CDR1 SGHNT and CDR2 YENEEA. The CDR3 reads CASSFGGGTSGSTTPYEQYF. As DNA, the CDR3 is TGTGCCAGCAGCTTTGGGGGGGGGACTAGCGGGAGCACTACCCCCTACGAGCAGTACTTC.

The gene calls are TRBV18 and TRBJ1-2; D is uncertain. V shed 6 bases and J shed 0 bases, with 14 bases lying between them. This CDR3 comprises 15 residues. In germline, CDR1 is KGHSH, CDR2 LQKENI. CDR3 nucleotide sequence: TGTGCCAGCTCGCCCTACACGGGTTCTAACTATGGCTACACCTTC. Translation: CASSPYTGSNYGYTF.

The chain links TRBV12-5 to TRBJ2-7, with D hard to call. This CDR3 is built from 12 residues. The V gene lost 2 bases and the J gene lost 5 bases, with 7 bases spanning the gap. Germline V gene data show CDR1 as LGHNT and CDR2 as FRNRAP. The CDR3 bases are TGTGCTAGTGGTTTGCTCTGGGACGAGCAGTACTTC. Encoded protein: CASGLLWDEQYF.

A few counts support this clone. This chain uses TRBV6-8 with TRBJ2-7; 10 bases line up with TRBD1. V was clipped by 5 bases and J by 2 bases; unmatched bases: 6. In germline, CDR1 is MNHGY, CDR2 SAAAGT. The length of the CDR3 is 15 residues. CDR3 DNA: TGTGCCAGCAGTGAGACCGGGACAGGGGCCTACGAGCAGTACTTC. Translation gives CASSETGTGAYEQYF.

This clone appeared a few times. The CDR3 reads CASSPPLGNTEAFF. For the CDR3, the DNA is TGTGCCAGCTCACCACCCCTCGGGAACACTGAAGCTTTCTTT. The chain is built from TRBV18 and TRBJ1-1, with D unclear. The germline V gene encodes CDR1 KGHSH and CDR2 LQKENI. Trimming took off 0 bases at V and 1 base at J, with 6 bases between the two ends. This CDR3 has 14 residues.

This chain links TRBV4-1 with TRBJ2-1; D possibly corresponds to TRBD2 (6 bases). The CDR3 totals 15 residues. Germline-derived CDR1 and CDR2 are MGHRA and YSYEKL. Trimming shortened V by 4 bases and J by 7 bases, and 17 bases separated the two germline ends. The CDR3 DNA reads TGCGCCAGCAGCCCGAGGAAGGAGGGGATGAATGAGCAGTTCTTC. This codes for CASSPRKEGMNEQFF.

J is TRBJ2-1 and V is TRBV19, with D tentatively TRBD1 (6 bases). V lost 10 bases, J lost 6 bases, and 16 bases lay in between. Germline loops: CDR1 LNHDA, CDR2 SQIVND (reference sequence). The CDR3 is 13 residues long. The CDR3 reads CATRTENPNEQFF. The DNA for the CDR3 is TGTGCCACGAGGACAGAGAACCCCAATGAGCAGTTCTTC.

This clone has just a few counts. The chain combines TRBV2 with TRBJ2-7, with TRBD2 identical over 10 bases. The CDR3 runs to 14 residues. Looked up from germline, CDR1 is SNHLY and CDR2 is FYNNEI. The trim removed 7 bases at V and 3 bases at J, leaving 6 bases unmatched. The DNA of the CDR3 is TGTGCCAGCAAGAAGGCTAGCGGGGGCTACGAGCAGTACTTC. Translation: CASKKASGGYEQYF.

This clone is labeled medium-sized. This chain joins TRBV6-8 and TRBJ2-5; no reliable D call. CDR1 and CDR2 (germline): MNHGY, SAAAGT. This CDR3 is built from 13 residues. V was shortened by 2 bases and J by 4 bases, with 8 bases between the two germline ends. CDR3 region: CASSYGRIETQYF. In DNA form, the CDR3 reads TGTGCCAGCAGTTACGGCAGGATAGAGACCCAGTACTTC.

This clone was seen only a few times. The CDR3 nucleotides read TGTGCCAGTAGTATAAGGACAGGGAGTAATGAAAAACTGTTTTTT. This translates into CASSIRTGSNEKLFF. The chain carries TRBV19 and TRBJ1-4; TRBD1 agrees at 8 bases. The CDR3 is made up of 15 amino acids. The germline V gene has CDR1 LNHDA and CDR2 SQIVND (reference sequence). J was trimmed by 4 bases and V by 2 bases; bases with no gene match: 3.

The chain has TRBV11-3 and TRBJ1-1; 8 bases align to TRBD1. V gave up 5 bases and J gave up 3 bases; unmatched junction bases: 8. From germline, CDR1 is SGHNT and CDR2 YENEEA. This CDR3 is 15 amino acids long. CDR3 sequence: CASSVGTGGDTEAFF. The DNA for the CDR3 is TGTGCCAGCAGCGTAGGGACAGGTGGGGACACTGAAGCTTTCTTT.

A few counts support this clone. The chain uses TRBV2 and TRBJ2-1, with TRBD2 identical over 13 bases. The CDR3 has 15 residues. Trimming removed 7 bases from V and 7 bases from J; junction bases left unmatched: 7. CDR1 and CDR2 from the germline V gene are SNHLY and FYNNEI. The CDR3, as DNA: TGTGCCAGCACAAAGACTAGCGGGGGGTTAAATGAGCAGTTCTTC. Its protein product is CASTKTSGGLNEQFF. Complete variable domain (other parts from reference TRBV2 and TRBJ2-1): EPEVTQTPSHQVTQMGQEVILRCVPISNHLYFYWYRQILGQKVEFLVSFYNNEISEKSEIFDDQFSVERPDGSNFTLKIRSTKLEDSAMYFCASTKTSGGLNEQFFGPGTRLTVL.

Judged by abundance, this clone is large. The germline gene is not matched at one end of the junction; a read error may be the cause. V and J are TRBV11-3 and TRBJ2-6; D possibly uses TRBD1 or TRBD2 (5 bases each). The length of the CDR3 is 16 residues. CDR1 and CDR2 from the germline V gene are SGHNT and YENEEA. Here the CDR3 reads CASSRDGMGGANVLTF. In DNA form, the CDR3 reads TGTGCTAGCAGCAGGGACGGGATGGGAGGGGCCAACGTCCTGACTTTC.

The chain carries TRBV6-8 and TRBJ2-1; 7 bases are a match to TRBD2. The CDR3 has 12 amino acids. Germline loops: CDR1 MNHGY, CDR2 SAAAGT. Losses at the gene ends were 6 bases for V and 9 bases for J; bases not matched to a gene: 5. The CDR3 DNA sequence: TGTGCCAGCAGCAAGACTAGCTTTGAGCAGTTCTTC. It encodes CASSKTSFEQFF.

The chain uses TRBV28 and TRBJ2-3; TRBD2 aligns across 12 bases. V shed 4 bases and J 1 base; nucleotides not matched to a gene: 3. Germline V gives CDR1 MDHEN, CDR2 SYDVKM. The CDR3 loop spans 16 amino acids. CDR3 bases: TGTGCCAGCAGTTCTGGACTAGCGGGACGCACAGATACGCAGTATTTT. It translates to CASSSGLAGRTDTQYF.

The chain combines TRBV18 with TRBJ1-2, with 8 bases lining up with TRBD1. Looked up from germline, CDR1 is KGHSH and CDR2 is LQKENI. The CDR3 consists of 14 residues. Trimming took 3 bases from V and 2 from J; bases not matched to a gene: 2. The CDR3 DNA sequence: TGTGCCAGCTCACCGACAGGGGACAACTATGGCTACACCTTC. The encoded protein is CASSPTGDNYGYTF.

This chain joins TRBV19 and TRBJ1-5; D is uncertain. V was shortened by 6 bases and J by 2 bases, with 17 bases between the two germline ends. This CDR3 spans 16 amino acids. Germline V lookup: CDR1 LNHDA, CDR2 SQIVND (reference sequence). In nucleotides, the CDR3 is TGTGCCAGTAGGGAAACACGAGGATCAGGCAATCAGCCCCAGCATTTT. This translates into CASRETRGSGNQPQHF.

On this clone: The junction differs from germline at one of its ends, possibly a read error. The rearrangement uses TRBV18 and TRBJ1-1; D may be TRBD1 (6 bases). The CDR3 consists of 15 residues. Germline CDR1 is KGHSH and CDR2 is LQKENI. The CDR3 nucleotides read TGTGCCAGCTCACAGAGGGCAGGGGCTCGGGCTGAAACTTTCTTT. Its translation is CASSQRAGARAETFF.

This clone came up a few times. V and J are TRBV9 and TRBJ2-1; D possibly corresponds to TRBD1 (5 bases). The germline V and J ends were trimmed by 4 bases and 3 bases, with 8 bases remaining between them. Germline V gene sequence: CDR1 SGDLS, CDR2 YYNGEE. CDR3 length: 13 amino acids. CDR3 DNA: TGTGCCAGCAGCCTGGGGCACTACAATGAGCAGTTCTTC. Residues: CASSLGHYNEQFF.

J is TRBJ2-7 and V is TRBV18; 11 nucleotides align to TRBD1. The V and J ends lost 3 bases and 6 bases, in that order; junction bases with no gene match: 13. Germline V gives CDR1 KGHSH, CDR2 LQKENI. CDR3 size: 17 residues. The DNA for the CDR3 is TGTGCCAGCTCACCTAAGAGTCCGGACAGGGGGCTAGGCGAGCAGTACTTC. Its protein product is CASSPKSPDRGLGEQYF.

This clone was found a few times. The gene calls are TRBV9 and TRBJ1-1; D is possibly TRBD1 (6 bases). Trimming shortened V by 4 bases and J by 1 base, and 14 bases separated the two germline ends. In germline, CDR1 is SGDLS, CDR2 YYNGEE. This CDR3 has 15 amino acids. CDR3 sequence: CASSSYLQGNTEAFF. CDR3 coding DNA: TGTGCCAGCAGCTCATATCTACAGGGGAACACTGAAGCTTTCTTT.

This clone was counted between two and nine times. The chain joins TRBV11-3 to TRBJ1-1; a weak D match, TRBD1 (6 bases). Germline V gene sequence: CDR1 SGHNT, CDR2 YENEEA. The CDR3 is 16 amino acids. Trimming took off 5 bases at V and 0 bases at J, with 16 bases between the two ends. CDR3 in DNA: TGTGCCAGCAGCCTCAGGGGTTCCAACTTGAACACTGAAGCTTTCTTT. It specifies CASSLRGSNLNTEAFF.

The chain couples TRBV28 to TRBJ1-2, with 9 nucleotides matching TRBD1. CDR1 MDHEN and CDR2 SYDVKM come from the germline V gene. The length of the CDR3 is 15 residues. The V gene end was trimmed by 7 bases and the J gene end by 2 bases; junction bases not matched to a gene: 8. CDR3 coding DNA: TGTGCCAGCACGTTTCTCGACAGGGGGAACTATGGCTACACCTTC. Translated, it gives CASTFLDRGNYGYTF.

Only a few counts were recorded for this clone. CDR3: CASRQKGAYYEQYF. Here the CDR3 DNA reads TGTGCCAGCAGACAAAAGGGGGCTTACTACGAGCAGTACTTC. This chain links TRBV6-8 with TRBJ2-7; TRBD1 agrees at 7 bases. The germline V gene encodes CDR1 MNHGY and CDR2 SAAAGT. The CDR3 runs 14 residues. Trimming took 6 bases from V and 3 from J; bases not matched to a gene: 8.

This chain connects TRBV19 to TRBJ2-5; TRBD2 might be the D (6 bases). Deletions cut 3 bases from V and 5 bases from J, with 10 bases between. CDR3 length equals 13 residues. Per germline, CDR1 LNHDA and CDR2 SQIVND (reference sequence). The CDR3 loop is CASSMGLIETQYF. CDR3 DNA sequence: TGTGCCAGTAGTATGGGACTTATCGAGACCCAGTACTTC.